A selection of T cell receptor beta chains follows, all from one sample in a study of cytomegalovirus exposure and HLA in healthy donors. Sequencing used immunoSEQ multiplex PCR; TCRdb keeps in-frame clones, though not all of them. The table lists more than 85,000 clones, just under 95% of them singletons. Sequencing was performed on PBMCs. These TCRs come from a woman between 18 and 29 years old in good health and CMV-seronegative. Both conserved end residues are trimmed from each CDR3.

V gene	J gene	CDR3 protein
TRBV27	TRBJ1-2	ASRDYRDRGHGYT
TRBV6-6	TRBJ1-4	ASSQSRGSEKLF
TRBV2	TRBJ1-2	ASSDDRAGYT
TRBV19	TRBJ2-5	ASSIAGFQETQY
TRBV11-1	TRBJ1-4	ASSLSATNEKLF
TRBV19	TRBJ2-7	ASKTFDSPQY
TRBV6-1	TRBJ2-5	ASSEARGVAETQY
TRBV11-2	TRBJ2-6	ASRNTAPWANVLT
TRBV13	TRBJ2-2	ASSRSLEKGELF
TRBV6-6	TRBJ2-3	ASSWPERLPDTQY
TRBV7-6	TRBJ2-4	ASSPFSRGLAKNIQY
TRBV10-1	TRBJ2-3	ASSEDYGSTDTQY
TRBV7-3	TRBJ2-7	ASSTEAADEQY
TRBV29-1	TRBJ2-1	SVGLADPPSNEQF
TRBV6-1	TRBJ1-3	ASSEGGGNTIY
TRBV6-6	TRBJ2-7	ASSDREVNEQY
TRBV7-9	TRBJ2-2	ASRPDRGAWNGELF
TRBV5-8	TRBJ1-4	ASSFGQVGEKLF
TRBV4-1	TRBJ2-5	ASSQAGLEETQY
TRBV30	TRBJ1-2	AWSAGFGAGYT
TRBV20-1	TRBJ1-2	SAPPGGYT
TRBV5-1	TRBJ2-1	ASSPPSSDEQF
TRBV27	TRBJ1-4	ASSFGVALGEKLF
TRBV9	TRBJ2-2	ASSVGQGATGELF
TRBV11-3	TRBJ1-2	ASSLGQASNYGYT
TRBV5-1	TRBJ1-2	ASSEYRQSGYGYT
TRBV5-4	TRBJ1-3	ASSSTYRRGGGNTIY
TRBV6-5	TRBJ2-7	ASSFRLAELPYEQY
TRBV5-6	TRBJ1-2	ASSLVTVPNYGYT
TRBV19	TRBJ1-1	ASSPRENTEAF
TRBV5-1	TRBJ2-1	ASSFSGGNEQF
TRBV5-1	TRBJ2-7	ASSDTGDEQY
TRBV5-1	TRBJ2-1	ASRSSGSEQF
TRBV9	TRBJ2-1	ASSVVRASYNEQF
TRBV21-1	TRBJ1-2	ASSKVGGGYT
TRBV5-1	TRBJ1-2	ASSPANLRTENYGYT
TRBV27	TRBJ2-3	ASSLRADTQY
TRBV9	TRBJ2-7	ASSPIAGQGGYEQY